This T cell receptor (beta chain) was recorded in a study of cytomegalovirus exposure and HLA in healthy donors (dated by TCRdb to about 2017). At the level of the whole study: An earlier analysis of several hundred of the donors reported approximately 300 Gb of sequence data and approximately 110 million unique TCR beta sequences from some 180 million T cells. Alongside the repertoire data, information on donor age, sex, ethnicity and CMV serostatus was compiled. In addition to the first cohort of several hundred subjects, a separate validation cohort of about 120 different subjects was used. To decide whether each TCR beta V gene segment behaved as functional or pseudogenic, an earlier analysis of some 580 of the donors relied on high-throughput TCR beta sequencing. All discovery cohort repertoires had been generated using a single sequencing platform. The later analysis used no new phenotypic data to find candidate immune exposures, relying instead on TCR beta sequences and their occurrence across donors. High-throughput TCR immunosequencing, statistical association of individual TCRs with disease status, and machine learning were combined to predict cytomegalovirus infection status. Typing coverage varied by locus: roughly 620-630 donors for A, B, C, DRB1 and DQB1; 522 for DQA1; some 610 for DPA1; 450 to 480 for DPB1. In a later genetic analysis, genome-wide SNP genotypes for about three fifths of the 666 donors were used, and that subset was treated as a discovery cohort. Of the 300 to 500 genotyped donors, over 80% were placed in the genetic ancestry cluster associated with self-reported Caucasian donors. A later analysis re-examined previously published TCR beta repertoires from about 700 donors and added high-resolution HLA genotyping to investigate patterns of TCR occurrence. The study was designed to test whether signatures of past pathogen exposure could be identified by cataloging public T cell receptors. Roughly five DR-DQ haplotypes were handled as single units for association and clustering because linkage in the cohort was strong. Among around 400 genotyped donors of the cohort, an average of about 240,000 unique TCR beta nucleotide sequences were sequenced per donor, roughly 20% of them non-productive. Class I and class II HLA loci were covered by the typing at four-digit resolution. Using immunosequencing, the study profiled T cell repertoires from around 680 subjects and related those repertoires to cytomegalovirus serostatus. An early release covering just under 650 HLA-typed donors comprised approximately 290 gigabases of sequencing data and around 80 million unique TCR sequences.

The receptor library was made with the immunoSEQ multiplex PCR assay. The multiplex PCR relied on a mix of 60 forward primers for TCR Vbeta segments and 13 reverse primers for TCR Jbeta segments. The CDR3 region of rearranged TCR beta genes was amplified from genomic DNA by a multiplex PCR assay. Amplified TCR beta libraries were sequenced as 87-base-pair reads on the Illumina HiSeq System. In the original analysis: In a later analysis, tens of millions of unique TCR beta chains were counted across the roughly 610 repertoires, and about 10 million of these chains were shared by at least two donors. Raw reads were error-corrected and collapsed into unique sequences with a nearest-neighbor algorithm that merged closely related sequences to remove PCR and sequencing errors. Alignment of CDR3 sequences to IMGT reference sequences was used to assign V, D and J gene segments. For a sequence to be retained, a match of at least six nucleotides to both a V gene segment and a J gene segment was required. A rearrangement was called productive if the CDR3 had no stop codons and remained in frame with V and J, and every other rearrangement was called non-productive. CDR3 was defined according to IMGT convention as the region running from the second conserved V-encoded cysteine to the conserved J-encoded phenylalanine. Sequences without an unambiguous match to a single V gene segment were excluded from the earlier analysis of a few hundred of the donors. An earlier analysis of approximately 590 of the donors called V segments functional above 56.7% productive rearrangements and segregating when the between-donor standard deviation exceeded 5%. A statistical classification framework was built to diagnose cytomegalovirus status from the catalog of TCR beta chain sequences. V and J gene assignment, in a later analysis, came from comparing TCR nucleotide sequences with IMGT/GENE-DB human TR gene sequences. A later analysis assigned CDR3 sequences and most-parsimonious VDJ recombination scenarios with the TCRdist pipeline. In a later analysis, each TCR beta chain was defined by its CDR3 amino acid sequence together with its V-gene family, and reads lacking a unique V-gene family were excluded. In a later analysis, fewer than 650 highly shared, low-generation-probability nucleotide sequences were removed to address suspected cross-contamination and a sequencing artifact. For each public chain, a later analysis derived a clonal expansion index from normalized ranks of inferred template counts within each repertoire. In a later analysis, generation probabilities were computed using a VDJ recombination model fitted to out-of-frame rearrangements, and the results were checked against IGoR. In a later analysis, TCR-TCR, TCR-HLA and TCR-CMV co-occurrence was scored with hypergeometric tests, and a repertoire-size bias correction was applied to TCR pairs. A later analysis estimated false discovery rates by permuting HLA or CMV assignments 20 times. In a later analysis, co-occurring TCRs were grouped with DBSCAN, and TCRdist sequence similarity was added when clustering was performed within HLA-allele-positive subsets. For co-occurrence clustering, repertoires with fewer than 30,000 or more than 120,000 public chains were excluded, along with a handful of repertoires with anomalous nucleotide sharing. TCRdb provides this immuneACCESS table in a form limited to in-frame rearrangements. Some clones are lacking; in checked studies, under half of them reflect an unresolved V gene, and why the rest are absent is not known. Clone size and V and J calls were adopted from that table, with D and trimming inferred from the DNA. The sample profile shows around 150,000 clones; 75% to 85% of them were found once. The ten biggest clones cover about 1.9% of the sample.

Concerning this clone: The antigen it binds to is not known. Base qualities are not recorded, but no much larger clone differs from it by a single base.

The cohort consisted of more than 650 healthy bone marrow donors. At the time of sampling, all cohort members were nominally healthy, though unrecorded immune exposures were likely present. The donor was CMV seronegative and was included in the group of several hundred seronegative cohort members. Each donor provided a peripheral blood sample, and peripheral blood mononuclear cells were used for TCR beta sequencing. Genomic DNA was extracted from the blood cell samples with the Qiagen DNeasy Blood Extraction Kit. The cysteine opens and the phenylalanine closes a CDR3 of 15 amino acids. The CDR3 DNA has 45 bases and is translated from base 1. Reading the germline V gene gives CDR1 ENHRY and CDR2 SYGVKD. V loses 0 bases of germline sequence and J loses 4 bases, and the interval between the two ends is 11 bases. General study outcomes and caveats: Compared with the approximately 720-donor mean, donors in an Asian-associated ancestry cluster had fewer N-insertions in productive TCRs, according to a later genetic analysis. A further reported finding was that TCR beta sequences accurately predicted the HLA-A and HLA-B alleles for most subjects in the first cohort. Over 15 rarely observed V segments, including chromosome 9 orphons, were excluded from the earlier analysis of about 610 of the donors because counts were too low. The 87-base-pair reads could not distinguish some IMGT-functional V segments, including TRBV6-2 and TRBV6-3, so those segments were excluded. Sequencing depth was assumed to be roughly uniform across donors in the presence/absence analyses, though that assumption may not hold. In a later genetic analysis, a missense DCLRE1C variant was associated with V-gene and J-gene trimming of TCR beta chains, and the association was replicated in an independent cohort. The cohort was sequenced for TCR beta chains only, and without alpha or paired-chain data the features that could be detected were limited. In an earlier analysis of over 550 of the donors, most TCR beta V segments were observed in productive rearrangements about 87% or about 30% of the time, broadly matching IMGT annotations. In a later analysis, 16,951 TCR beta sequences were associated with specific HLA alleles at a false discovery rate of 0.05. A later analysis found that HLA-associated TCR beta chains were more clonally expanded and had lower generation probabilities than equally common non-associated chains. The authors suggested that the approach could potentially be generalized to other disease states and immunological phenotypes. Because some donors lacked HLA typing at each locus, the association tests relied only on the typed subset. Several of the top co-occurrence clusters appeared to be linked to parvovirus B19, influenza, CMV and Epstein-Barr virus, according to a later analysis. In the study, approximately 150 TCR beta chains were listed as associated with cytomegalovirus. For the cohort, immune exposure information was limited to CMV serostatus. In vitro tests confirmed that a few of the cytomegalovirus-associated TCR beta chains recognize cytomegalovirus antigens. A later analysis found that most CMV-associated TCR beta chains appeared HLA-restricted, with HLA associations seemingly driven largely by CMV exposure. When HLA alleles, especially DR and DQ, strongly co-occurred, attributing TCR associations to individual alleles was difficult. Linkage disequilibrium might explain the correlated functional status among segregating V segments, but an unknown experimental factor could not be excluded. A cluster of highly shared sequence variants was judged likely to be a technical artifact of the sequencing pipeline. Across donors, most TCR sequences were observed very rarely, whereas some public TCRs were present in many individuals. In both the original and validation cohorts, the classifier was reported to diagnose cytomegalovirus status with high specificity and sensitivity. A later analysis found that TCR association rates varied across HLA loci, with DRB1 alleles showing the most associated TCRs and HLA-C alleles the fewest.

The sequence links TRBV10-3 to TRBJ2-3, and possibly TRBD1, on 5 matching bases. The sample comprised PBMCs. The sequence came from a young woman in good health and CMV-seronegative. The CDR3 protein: CAISESGGRADTQYF. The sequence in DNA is TGTGCCATCAGTGAGTCTGGCGGCAGGGCAGATACGCAGTATTTT.